This T cell receptor beta chain was recovered during a study of technical replicates of blood from several donors. V was cut by 1 base and J by 0 bases, with 16 bases left in between. Germline V gene lookup returns CDR1 SGHRS and CDR2 YFSETQ. The CDR3 is 17 amino acids. The table came from immunoSEQ multiplex PCR; TCRdb's copy has only in-frame clones and leaves some out. The sample carries approximately 81,000 clones, approximately 75% recorded once. Specimen: PBMCs. This sequence originates from a human donor in good health. Some clones in this sample may be carry-over from other donors' samples. The V call is TRBV5-1, the J call TRBJ1-1, with D possibly TRBD1 on 6 matching bases. The CDR3 loop reads CASSLLLQGQLNTEAFF. CDR3 DNA: TGCGCCAGCAGCTTGTTACTACAGGGCCAATTGAACACTGAAGCTTTCTTT.